Each of the 25 T cell receptor beta chains below was sequenced from the same sample in a study of T cells in Graves' hyperthyroidism and ophthalmopathy. RNA transcripts served as the template for amplifying TCR beta CDR3 regions. During a first-round RT-PCR of the TCR CDR3, the HTBI primer set was used. TCRdb re-derived calls from the multiplex PCR reads in MiXCR, one entry per CDR3 protein. The sample has approximately 590,000 distinct CDR3 sequences, around a sixth seen once. The sequenced sample was blood. These receptors were obtained from a woman aged 25 to 39 with Graves' hyperthyroidism.

The chain combines TRBV12-3 or TRBV12-4 with TRBJ2-3, with TRBD2 matching 7 bases. This CDR3 spans 17 amino acids. V lost 4 bases, J lost 3 bases, and 13 bases stayed unmatched. In DNA form, the CDR3 reads TGTGCCAGCAGTTCTCGGGGGGTGGGACGGAAAACAGATACGCAGTATTTT. It codes for CASSSRGVGRKTDTQYF.

This clonotype was seen many times. The CDR3 loop is CASTRTPGFHEQYF. CDR3 DNA sequence: TGTGCCAGCACCAGGACTCCGGGATTCCACGAGCAGTACTTC. The chain links TRBV7-2 to TRBJ2-7; the D gene is possibly TRBD2 (5 bases). Trimming took 7 bases from V and 5 from J, leaving 18 bases between them. This CDR3 region has 14 residues. CDR1 and CDR2 from the germline V gene are SGHTA and FQGNSA.

This clonotype turned up a few times. The CDR3 DNA reads TGTGCCTGGAGTCGGGGTAATAATTCACCCCTCCACTTT. Residues: CAWSRGNNSPLHF. The chain employs TRBV30 and TRBJ1-6; D remains ambiguous. Germline CDR1 and CDR2: GTSNPN and SVGIG (reference sequence). V was shortened by 2 bases and J by 5 bases, with 7 bases between the two germline ends. The CDR3 has 13 residues.

In its sample, this clonotype was seen a few times. The chain is built from TRBV6-1 and TRBJ1-3; D may be TRBD1 (5 bases). Germline V lookup: CDR1 MNHNS, CDR2 SASEGT. The CDR3 extends over 18 amino acids. Trimming took 6 bases from V and 0 from J, leaving 21 bases between them. In DNA, the CDR3 is TGTGCCAGCAGCCTAAACCGGGGCGGAATAAGCTCTGGAAACACCATATATTTT. Amino acids: CASSLNRGGISSGNTIYF.

This clonotype was recorded at least ten times. The chain links TRBV11-2 to TRBJ2-3, with D possibly being TRBD2 (5 bases). The CDR3 has 16 residues. V was shortened by 11 bases and J by 11 bases, with 32 bases between the two germline ends. In germline, CDR1 is SGHAT, CDR2 FQNNGV. In DNA, the CDR3 is TGTGCCTCAACCGGGATTCTCGGCCCATATGAAACTGGGCAGTATTTT. Amino acids: CASTGILGPYETGQYF.

The rearrangement joins TRBV9 to TRBJ2-2; no clear D. The ends were cut back, 2 bases at V and 0 bases at J, with 8 bases in the middle. The CDR3 totals 15 residues. CDR1 is SGDLS, CDR2 YYNGEE, per germline. In DNA form, the CDR3 reads TGTGCCAGCAGCGTTAGTAGTCCGAACACCGGGGAGCTGTTTTTT. Translating it yields CASSVSSPNTGELFF.

In its sample, this clonotype was seen many times. V and J are TRBV7-2 and TRBJ2-1; D possibly corresponds to TRBD2 (6 bases). V was pared by 2 bases and J by 3 bases, with 11 bases between. Germline V gives CDR1 SGHTA, CDR2 FQGNSA. The CDR3 is 15 amino acids. The CDR3, as DNA: TGTGCCAGCAGCTTACGGGGGATTCACTACAATGAGCAGTTCTTC. It codes for CASSLRGIHYNEQFF.

There are many counts of this clonotype. V gene TRBV5-1 combines with J gene TRBJ2-7, with a possible D match to TRBD2 (5 bases). CDR1 SGHRS and CDR2 YFSETQ come from the germline V gene. V was pared by 1 base and J by 7 bases, with 18 bases between. There are 15 residues in the CDR3. CDR3 bases: TGCGCCAGCAGCTTGCTAAGCCCCAGACTACTAGAGCAGTACTTC. It translates to CASSLLSPRLLEQYF.

This chain connects TRBV20-1 to TRBJ2-5, with 7 bases fitting TRBD2. This CDR3 contains 18 residues. The V and J ends lost 5 bases and 5 bases, in that order; junction bases with no gene match: 23. Germline CDR1 reads DFQATT; CDR2 reads SNEGSKA (reference sequence). CDR3 nucleotides: TGCAGTGCTCCCGCGGTTGGTGGCGGGCGGGAGTTGGGGGAGACCCAGTACTTC. It is translated as CSAPAVGGGRELGETQYF.

This clonotype was observed many times. This chain links TRBV30 with TRBJ2-3; weak D call: TRBD1 (6 bases). The CDR3 consists of 17 residues. Germline V lookup: CDR1 GTSNPN, CDR2 SVGIG (reference sequence). The V and J ends lost 4 bases and 2 bases respectively, with 22 bases between them. The CDR3 loop is CAWKIGLRTDNTDTQYF. The CDR3 DNA sequence: TGTGCCTGGAAGATTGGGTTGCGGACAGATAACACAGATACGCAGTATTTT.

The rearrangement uses TRBV20-1 and TRBJ2-7, with a possible D match to TRBD2 (6 bases). CDR3 length: 13 residues. The V and J ends lost 0 bases and 2 bases respectively, with 8 bases between them. The V gene's germline CDR1 is DFQATT and CDR2 SNEGSKA (reference sequence). The CDR3 nucleotides are TGCAGTGCTAGAGATAGCGGAGCCTACGAGCAGTACTTC. This sequence encodes CSARDSGAYEQYF.

This clonotype was seen many times. This chain joins TRBV7-9 and TRBJ2-1; TRBD2 is a possible D gene (7 bases). The CDR3 consists of 16 residues. With 5 bases removed from V and 4 bases from J, the gap between germline ends came to 18 bases. In germline, CDR1 is SEHNR, CDR2 FQNEAQ (reference sequence). CDR3 in amino acids: CASSPVVAGAYNEQFF. CDR3 DNA: TGTGCCAGCAGCCCAGTGGTGGCGGGGGCATACAATGAGCAGTTCTTC.

This clonotype was detected ten times or more. The chain recombines TRBV30 with TRBJ1-1; D gene ambiguous. The CDR3 totals 14 residues. Germline V gene data show CDR1 as GTSNPN and CDR2 as SVGIG (reference sequence). Trimming removed 2 bases from V and 1 base from J, with 11 bases in between. Here the CDR3 reads CAWSLGIQNTEAFF. The DNA for the CDR3 is TGTGCCTGGAGTTTGGGTATCCAGAACACTGAAGCTTTCTTT.

This clonotype has a handful of counts. The rearrangement joins TRBV6-9 to TRBJ2-1, with TRBD1 identical over 8 bases. Per the germline V gene, CDR1 is MNHGY and CDR2 is SVAAGI. The junction had 1 base not matched to a gene; V was cut back by 1 base and J by 5 bases. This CDR3 region has 14 residues. In nucleotides, the CDR3 is TGTGCCAGCAGTTATTGGACAGGGAACAATGAGCAGTTCTTC. The encoded protein is CASSYWTGNNEQFF.

This clonotype is a singleton in its sample. The rearrangement uses TRBV10-3 and TRBJ2-1, with 11 bases fitting TRBD2. Germline V gene data show CDR1 as ENHRY and CDR2 as SYGVKD. V dropped 3 bases and J dropped 4; count of bases not matched to a gene: 5. This CDR3 contains 16 residues. The chain's CDR3 is CAISDLAGGKYNEQFF. The CDR3 nucleotides are TGTGCCATCAGTGACTTAGCGGGAGGGAAATACAATGAGCAGTTCTTC.

This clonotype was recorded many times. The chain links TRBV28 to TRBJ2-1; D is uncertain. With 6 bases removed from V and 3 bases from J, the gap between germline ends came to 12 bases. This CDR3 spans 14 amino acids. CDR1 and CDR2 from the germline V gene are MDHEN and SYDVKM. The CDR3 region has the DNA TGTGCCAGCAGCGAAAGGGTTGTCTACAATGAGCAGTTCTTC. Protein product: CASSERVVYNEQFF.

V usage is TRBV30 and J usage is TRBJ1-4; D perhaps matches TRBD1 (5 bases). CDR3 length equals 15 residues. Trimming left V 3 bases short and J 8 bases short, with 19 bases between. Germline lookup yields CDR1 GTSNPN and CDR2 SVGIG (reference sequence). The CDR3 loop is CAWRSDGTAREKLFF. The CDR3 bases are TGTGCCTGGAGGTCAGACGGGACCGCACGAGAAAAACTGTTTTTT.

This clonotype has a count of ten or more. The chain has TRBV18 and TRBJ1-2, with 8 bases fitting TRBD1. The germline V gene has CDR1 KGHSH and CDR2 LQKENI. Trimming cost V 4 bases and J 6 bases; bases outside gene matches: 7. The CDR3 is 14 residues long. DNA for the CDR3: TGTGCCAGCTCACTGACAGGGGCCCACGATGGCTACACCTTC. This gives the protein CASSLTGAHDGYTF.

The sample holds many counts of this clonotype. The V and J genes are TRBV5-6 and TRBJ2-1; TRBD2 aligns across 7 bases. The CDR3 has 15 residues. Per germline, CDR1 SGHDT and CDR2 YYEEEE. Losses at the gene ends were 1 base for V and 6 bases for J; bases not matched to a gene: 7. The CDR3 DNA follows: TGTGCCAGCAGCTTGCGTGGGAGGGCTGGCAATGAGCAGTTCTTC. This translates into CASSLRGRAGNEQFF.

This clonotype came up many times. The V gene is TRBV27, the J gene TRBJ2-5; D is unclear. V lost 3 bases, J lost 2 bases, and 10 bases lay in between. The CDR3 totals 14 residues. Germline values: CDR1 MNHEY, CDR2 SMNVEV (reference sequence). This chain's CDR3 is CASSLGMGQETQYF. Here the CDR3 DNA reads TGTGCCAGCAGTTTGGGGATGGGGCAAGAGACCCAGTACTTC.

This clonotype was counted a few times. The V call is TRBV4-1, the J call TRBJ2-6; no definite D call. CDR3 length equals 16 residues. Trimming pared 1 base from V and 0 bases from J, leaving 7 bases between. Looked up from germline, CDR1 is MGHRA and CDR2 is YSYEKL. The DNA for the CDR3 is TGCGCCAGCAGCCAAGTCATTAGCTCTGGGGCCAACGTCCTGACTTTC. It codes for CASSQVISSGANVLTF.

This chain joins TRBV4-1 and TRBJ2-2; TRBD2 matches 9 bases. V lost 0 bases, J lost 7 bases, and 9 bases stayed unmatched. There are 17 residues in the CDR3. Germline V gives CDR1 MGHRA, CDR2 YSYEKL. The CDR3 DNA sequence: TGCGCCAGCAGCCAAGATCGGCTAGCGGGATTTATCGGGGAGCTGTTTTTT. Translated, it gives CASSQDRLAGFIGELFF.

This clonotype was seen a few times. The chain carries TRBV5-6 and TRBJ2-2; 7 positions agree with TRBD1. This CDR3 region has 14 residues. Germline trimming cut 7 bases from V and 3 bases from J; bases unmatched to any gene: 6. In germline, CDR1 is SGHDT, CDR2 YYEEEE. DNA for the CDR3: TGTGCCAGCTACAAGGGGGCCTACACCGGGGAGCTGTTTTTT. It specifies CASYKGAYTGELFF.

Regarding this clonotype: A read error may explain this, as a much larger clone is one base away. The V call is TRBV3-1, the J call TRBJ2-2, with TRBD2 matching over 7 bases. The germline CDR1 and CDR2 sequences are LGHDT and YNNKEL (reference sequence). CDR3 length: 15 amino acids. In nucleotides, the CDR3 is TGTGCCAGCAGCCGGGACTACGCCGTCACCGGGGAGCCGTTTTTT. Residues: CASSRDYAVTGEPFF.

The sample holds many counts of this clonotype. This chain uses TRBV30 with TRBJ1-5; weak D call: TRBD1 (5 bases). The V end was cut by 0 bases, the J end by 0 bases, with 15 bases between. The CDR3 is 17 residues long. Per the germline V gene, CDR1 is GTSNPN and CDR2 is SVGIG (reference sequence). The CDR3 region is CAWSVDRVGGSNQPQHF. CDR3 sequence (DNA): TGTGCCTGGAGTGTAGACAGAGTTGGTGGTAGCAATCAGCCCCAGCATTTT.